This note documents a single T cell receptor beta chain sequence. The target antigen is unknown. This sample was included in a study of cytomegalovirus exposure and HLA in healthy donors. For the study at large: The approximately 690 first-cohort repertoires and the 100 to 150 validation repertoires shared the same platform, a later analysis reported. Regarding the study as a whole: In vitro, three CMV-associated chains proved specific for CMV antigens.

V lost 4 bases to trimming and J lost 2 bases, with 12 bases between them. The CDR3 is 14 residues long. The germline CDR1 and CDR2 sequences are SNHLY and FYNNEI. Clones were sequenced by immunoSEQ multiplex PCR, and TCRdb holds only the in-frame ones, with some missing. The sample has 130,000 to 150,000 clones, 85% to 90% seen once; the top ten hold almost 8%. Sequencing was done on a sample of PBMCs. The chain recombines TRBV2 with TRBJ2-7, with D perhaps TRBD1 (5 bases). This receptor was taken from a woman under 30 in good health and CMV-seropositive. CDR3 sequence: CASSGTPGAYEQYF. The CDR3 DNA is TGTGCCAGCAGTGGGACACCCGGTGCCTACGAGCAGTACTTC.